These T cell receptor beta chains were read from a single sample in a study of shared clonotypes between healthy human individuals. Only in-frame clones appear in the TCRdb table, and some are missing; sequencing was by immunoSEQ multiplex PCR. The data hold more than 2,000,000 clones, with approximately 94% observed a single time. The sample taken for sequencing was naive CD4+ T cells sorted from blood. These receptors originate from a man younger than 30 in good health. CDR3s include the opening cysteine and the closing phenylalanine or tryptophan. D genes are given only for firm matches. The listing skips clone size in some rows; elsewhere it reads once, few, many or a size class.

D	J	V	size	DNA	CDR3
TRBD2	TRBJ2-2	TRBV5-6	-	TGTGCCAGCAGAACAGCGGGGGGAGGAGCCGGGGAGCTGTTTTTT	CASRTAGGGAGELFF
-	TRBJ1-1	TRBV2	-	TGTGCCAGCTCGATCCAGGGGCTGAACACTGAAGCTTTCTTT	CASSIQGLNTEAFF
-	TRBJ1-5	TRBV27	-	TGTGCCAGCAGTCCAGAGTGGGGGGGGGTTCAGCCCCAGCATTTT	CASSPEWGGVQPQHF
-	TRBJ1-4	TRBV7-9	once	TGTGCCAGCAGCCGACAGGCGAGTAATGAAAAACTGTTTTTT	CASSRQASNEKLFF
TRBD1	TRBJ2-3	TRBV28	-	TGTGCCAGCAGTACCCACAGGGGCCGCACAGATACGCAGTATTTT	CASSTHRGRTDTQYF
TRBD1	TRBJ2-1	TRBV19	once	TGTGCCAGTAGTATCGACAGGGTCGCTTACAATGAGCAGTTCTTC	CASSIDRVAYNEQFF
TRBD1	TRBJ2-7	TRBV7-2	-	TGTGCCAGCAGCTCCTGGGACAGAAACGAGCAGTACTTC	CASSSWDRNEQYF
TRBD1	TRBJ1-2	TRBV29-1	-	TGCAGCGTCGGGACAGGGGGCCCCTATGGCTACACCTTC	CSVGTGGPYGYTF
-	TRBJ1-3	TRBV19	-	TGTGCCAGTAGGGGGGTATCTGGAAACACCATATATTTT	CASRGVSGNTIYF
TRBD2	TRBJ2-1	TRBV6-5	-	TGTGCCAGCAGACTAGCGGGGGCCCAAAACAATGAGCAGTTCTTC	CASRLAGAQNNEQFF
-	TRBJ1-4	TRBV19	once	TGTGCCAGTAGTATACAGCAGGGTGGTGAAAAACTGTTTTTT	CASSIQQGGEKLFF